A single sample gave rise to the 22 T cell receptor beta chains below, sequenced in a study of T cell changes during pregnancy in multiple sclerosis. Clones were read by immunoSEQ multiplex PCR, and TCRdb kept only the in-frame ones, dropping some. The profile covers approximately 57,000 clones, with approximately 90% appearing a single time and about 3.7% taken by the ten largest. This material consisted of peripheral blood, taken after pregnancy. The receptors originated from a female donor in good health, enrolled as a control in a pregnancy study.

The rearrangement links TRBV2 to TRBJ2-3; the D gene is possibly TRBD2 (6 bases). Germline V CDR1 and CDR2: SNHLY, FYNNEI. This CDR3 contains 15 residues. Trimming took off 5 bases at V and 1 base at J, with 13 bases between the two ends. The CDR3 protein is CASSIRGLGTDTQYF. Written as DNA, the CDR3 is TGTGCCAGCAGTATTCGGGGGTTGGGCACAGATACGCAGTATTTT.

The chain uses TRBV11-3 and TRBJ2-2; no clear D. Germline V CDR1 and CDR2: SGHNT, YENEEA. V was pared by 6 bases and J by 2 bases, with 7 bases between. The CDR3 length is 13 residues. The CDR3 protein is CASSVSNTGELFF. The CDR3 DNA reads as TGTGCCAGCAGTGTCAGTAACACCGGGGAGCTGTTTTTT.

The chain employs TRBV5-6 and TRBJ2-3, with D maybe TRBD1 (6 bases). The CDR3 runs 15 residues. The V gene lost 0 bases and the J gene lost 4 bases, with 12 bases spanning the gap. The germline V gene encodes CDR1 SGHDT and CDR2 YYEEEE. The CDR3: CASSLVPQGPDTQYF. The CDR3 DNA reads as TGTGCCAGCAGCTTGGTTCCACAGGGCCCAGATACGCAGTATTTT. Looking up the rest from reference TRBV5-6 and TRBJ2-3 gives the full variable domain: DAGVTQSPTHLIKTRGQQVTLRCSPKSGHDTVSWYQQALGQGPQFIFQYYEEEERQRGNFPDRFSGHQFPNYSSELNVNALLLGDSALYLCASSLVPQGPDTQYFGPGTRLTVL.

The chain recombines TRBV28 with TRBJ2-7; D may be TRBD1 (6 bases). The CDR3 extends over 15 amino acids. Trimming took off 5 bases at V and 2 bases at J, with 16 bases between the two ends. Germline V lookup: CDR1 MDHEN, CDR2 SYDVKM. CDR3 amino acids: CASSRFGQRAYEQYF. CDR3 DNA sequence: TGTGCCAGCAGTCGATTCGGACAGCGTGCCTACGAGCAGTACTTC.

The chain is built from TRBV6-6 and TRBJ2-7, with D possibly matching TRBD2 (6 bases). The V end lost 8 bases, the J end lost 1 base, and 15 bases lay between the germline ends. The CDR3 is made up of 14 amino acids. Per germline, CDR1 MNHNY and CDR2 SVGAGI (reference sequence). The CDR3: CASHRGSGSYEQYF. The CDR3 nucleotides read TGTGCCAGCCATCGGGGGTCCGGGTCCTACGAGCAGTACTTC.

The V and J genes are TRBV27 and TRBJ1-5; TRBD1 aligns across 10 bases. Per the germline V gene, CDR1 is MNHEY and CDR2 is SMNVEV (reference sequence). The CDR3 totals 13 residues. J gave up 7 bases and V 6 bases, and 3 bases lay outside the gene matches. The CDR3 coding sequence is TGTGCCAGCAGCGGGACAGGGGTACAGCCCCAGCATTTT. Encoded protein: CASSGTGVQPQHF.

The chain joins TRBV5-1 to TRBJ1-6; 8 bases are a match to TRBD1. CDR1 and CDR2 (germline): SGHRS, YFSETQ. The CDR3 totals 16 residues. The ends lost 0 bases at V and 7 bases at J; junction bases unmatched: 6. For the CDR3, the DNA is TGCGCCAGCAGCTTGGGTTCACAGGGGGAAAATTCACCCCTCCACTTT. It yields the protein CASSLGSQGENSPLHF.

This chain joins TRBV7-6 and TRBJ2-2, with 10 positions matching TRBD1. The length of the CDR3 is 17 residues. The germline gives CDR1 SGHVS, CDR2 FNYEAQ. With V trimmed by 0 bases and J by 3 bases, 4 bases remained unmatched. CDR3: CASSLAGGQGYTGELFF. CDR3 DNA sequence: TGTGCCAGCAGCTTAGCGGGGGGACAGGGGTACACCGGGGAGCTGTTTTTT.

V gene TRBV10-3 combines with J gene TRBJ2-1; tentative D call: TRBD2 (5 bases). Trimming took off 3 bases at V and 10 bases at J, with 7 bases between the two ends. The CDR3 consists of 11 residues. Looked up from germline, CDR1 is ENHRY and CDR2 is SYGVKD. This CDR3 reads CAISEEGEQFF. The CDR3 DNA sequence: TGTGCCATCAGTGAAGAGGGAGAGCAGTTCTTC.

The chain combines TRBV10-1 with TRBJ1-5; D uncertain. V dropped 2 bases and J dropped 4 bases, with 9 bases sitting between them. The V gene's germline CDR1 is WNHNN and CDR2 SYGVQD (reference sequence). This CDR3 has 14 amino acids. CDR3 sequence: CASSEPVPNQPQHF. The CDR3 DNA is TGCGCCAGCAGTGAGCCAGTGCCTAATCAGCCCCAGCATTTT.

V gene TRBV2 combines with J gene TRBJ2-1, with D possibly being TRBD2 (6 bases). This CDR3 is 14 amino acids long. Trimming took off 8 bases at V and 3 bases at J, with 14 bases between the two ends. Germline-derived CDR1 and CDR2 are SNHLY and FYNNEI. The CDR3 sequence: CASGQGGNYNEQFF. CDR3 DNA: TGTGCCAGCGGTCAGGGAGGTAACTACAATGAGCAGTTCTTC.

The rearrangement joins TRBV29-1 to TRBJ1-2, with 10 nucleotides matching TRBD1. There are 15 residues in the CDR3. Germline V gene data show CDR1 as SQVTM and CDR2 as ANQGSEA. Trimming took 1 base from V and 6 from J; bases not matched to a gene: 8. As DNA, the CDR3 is TGCAGCGTTGAAGGGAATCACGGGACAGGGGATGGCTACACCTTC. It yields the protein CSVEGNHGTGDGYTF. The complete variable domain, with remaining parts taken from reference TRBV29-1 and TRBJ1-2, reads SAVISQKPSRDICQRGTSLTIQCQVDSQVTMMFWYRQQPGQSLTLIATANQGSEATYESGFVIDKFPISRPNLTFSTLTVSNMSPEDSSIYLCSVEGNHGTGDGYTFGSGTRLTVV.

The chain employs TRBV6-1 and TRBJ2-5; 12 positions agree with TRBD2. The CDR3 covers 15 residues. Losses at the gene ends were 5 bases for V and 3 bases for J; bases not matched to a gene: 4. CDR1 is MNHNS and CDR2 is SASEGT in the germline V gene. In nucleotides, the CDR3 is TGTGCCAGCAGTCCCCGACTAGCGGGAGAAGAGACCCAGTACTTC. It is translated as CASSPRLAGEETQYF.

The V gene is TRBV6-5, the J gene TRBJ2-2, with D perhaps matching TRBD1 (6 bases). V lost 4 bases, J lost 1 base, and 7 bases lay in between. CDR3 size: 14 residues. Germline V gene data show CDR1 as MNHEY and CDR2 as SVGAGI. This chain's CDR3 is CASSWGQNTGELFF. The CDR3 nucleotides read TGTGCCAGCAGTTGGGGACAGAACACCGGGGAGCTGTTTTTT.

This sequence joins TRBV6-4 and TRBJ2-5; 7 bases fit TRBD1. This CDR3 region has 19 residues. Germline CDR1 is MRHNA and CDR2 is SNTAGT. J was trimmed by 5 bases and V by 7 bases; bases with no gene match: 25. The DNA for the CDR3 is TGTGCCAGCATCCCCCCCGGGGAAGGGGGCTTGGGTTTGGTGGAGACCCAGTACTTC. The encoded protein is CASIPPGEGGLGLVETQYF.

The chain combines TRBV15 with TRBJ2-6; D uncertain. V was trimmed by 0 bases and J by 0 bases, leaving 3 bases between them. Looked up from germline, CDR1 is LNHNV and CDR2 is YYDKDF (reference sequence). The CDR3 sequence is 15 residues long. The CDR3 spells CATSRDNSGANVLTF. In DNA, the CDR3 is TGTGCCACCAGCAGAGACAACTCTGGGGCCAACGTCCTGACTTTC. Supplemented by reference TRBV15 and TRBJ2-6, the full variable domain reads DAMVIQNPRYQVTQFGKPVTLSCSQTLNHNVMYWYQQKSSQAPKLLFHYYDKDFNNEADTPDNFQSRRPNTSFCFLDIRSPGLGDTAMYLCATSRDNSGANVLTFGAGSRLTVL.

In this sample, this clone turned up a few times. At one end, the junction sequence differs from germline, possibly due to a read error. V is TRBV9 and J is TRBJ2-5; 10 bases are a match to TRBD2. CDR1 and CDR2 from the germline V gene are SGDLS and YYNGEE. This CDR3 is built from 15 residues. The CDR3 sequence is CASTVAGGSQETQYF. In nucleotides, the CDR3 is TGTGCCAGCACCGTAGCGGGGGGATCCCAAGAGACCCAGTACTTC.

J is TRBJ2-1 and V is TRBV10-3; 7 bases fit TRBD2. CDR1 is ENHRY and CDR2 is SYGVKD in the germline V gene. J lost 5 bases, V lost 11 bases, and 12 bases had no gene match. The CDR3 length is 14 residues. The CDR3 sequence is CAVGGVVGDNEQFF. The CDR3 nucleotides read TGTGCCGTTGGGGGGGTTGTGGGGGACAATGAGCAGTTCTTC.

The CDR3 coding sequence is TGTGCCAGCAGCGGCTTAACAGTAGCTGGAAACACCATATATTTT. Amino acid sequence: CASSGLTVAGNTIYF. The chain links TRBV7-8 to TRBJ1-3; D is ambiguous. The V gene lost 5 bases and the J gene lost 2 bases, with 13 bases spanning the gap. In germline, CDR1 is SGHVS, CDR2 FQNEAQ. The CDR3 length is 15 residues.

The CDR3 reads CASSLAFGRGTQYF. The CDR3 DNA reads TGCGCCAGCAGCTTGGCCTTCGGGAGAGGGACCCAGTACTTC. The chain is built from TRBV5-1 and TRBJ2-5; the D gene is possibly TRBD2 (6 bases). The CDR3 totals 14 residues. The V end lost 0 bases, the J end lost 7 bases, and 13 bases lay between the germline ends. Germline V gene sequence: CDR1 SGHRS, CDR2 YFSETQ.

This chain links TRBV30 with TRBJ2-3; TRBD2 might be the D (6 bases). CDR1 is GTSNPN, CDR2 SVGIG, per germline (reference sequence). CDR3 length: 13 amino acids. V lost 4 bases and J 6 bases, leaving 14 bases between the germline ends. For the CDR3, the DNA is TGTGCCTGGATTCCCTTGGGGAGGGATACGCAGTATTTT. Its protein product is CAWIPLGRDTQYF.

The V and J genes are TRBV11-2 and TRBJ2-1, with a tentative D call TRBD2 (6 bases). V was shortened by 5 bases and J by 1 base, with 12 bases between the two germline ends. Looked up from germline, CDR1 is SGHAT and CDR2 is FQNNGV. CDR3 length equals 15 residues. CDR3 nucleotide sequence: TGTGCCAGCAGCCCCCGCGGGACTTCCTACAATGAGCAGTTCTTC. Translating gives CASSPRGTSYNEQFF.